A selection of T cell receptor beta chains follows, all from one sample in a study of blood T cell repertoires in COVID-19. Repertoires were generated with immunoSEQ multiplex PCR, while TCRdb's copy carries only in-frame clones and drops some. The data show 250,000 to 350,000 clones, with over 75% seen just once and under 3% held by the top ten. The sequenced material came from PBMCs or T cells enriched from blood (not recorded which). The receptors shown here come from a woman aged 18-35 years who had recovered from COVID-19. The CDR3 runs from the conserved cysteine through the conserved F or W. The order of the fields is D gene, V gene, clone size, J gene, CDR3 protein, CDR3 DNA. The D gene is left open where the match is weak. Rows give clone size only sometimes, using once, few, many, or a class for an expanded clone.

>TRBD1|TRBV5-1|.|TRBJ1-1
CASSSQGIEAFF
TGCGCCAGCAGCTCACAGGGGATTGAAGCTTTCTTT
>.|TRBV27|few|TRBJ2-2
CASSLLNTGELFF
TGTGCCAGCAGTTTACTAAACACCGGGGAGCTGTTTTTT
>.|TRBV6-5|.|TRBJ1-1
CASSRRGGKAFF
TGTGCCAGCTCCCGCAGGGGCGGTAAAGCTTTCTTT
>TRBD1|TRBV7-9|few|TRBJ1-5
CASSIGTGSWTQHF
TGTGCCAGCAGCATAGGGACAGGGAGTTGGACCCAGCATTTT
>.|TRBV4-1|.|TRBJ1-1
CASSPSPGLNTEAFF
TGCGCCAGCAGCCCGAGTCCAGGGTTGAACACTGAAGCTTTCTTT
>TRBD1|TRBV2|.|TRBJ1-2
CASRTDRVIYGYTF
TGTGCCAGCAGAACCGACAGGGTAATCTATGGCTACACCTTC
>TRBD2|TRBV27|.|TRBJ2-1
CASSSSTSGGNEQFF
TGTGCCAGCAGTTCATCGACTAGCGGGGGCAATGAGCAGTTCTTC
>.|TRBV24-1|.|TRBJ2-2
CATMGQNTGELFF
TGTGCCACCATGGGACAGAACACCGGGGAGCTGTTTTTT
>.|TRBV5-8|few|TRBJ2-3
CASSSGLLLTDTQYF
TGTGCCAGCAGCTCAGGACTCCTACTCACAGATACGCAGTATTTT
>.|TRBV21-1|.|TRBJ1-2
CASSKVSGEGANYGYTF
TGTGCCAGCAGCAAAGTATCAGGAGAGGGGGCGAACTATGGCTACACCTTC
>.|TRBV3-1/TRBV3-2|once|TRBJ2-5
CASSITGQETQYF
TGTGCCAGCAGCATTACAGGACAAGAGACCCAGTACTTC